The 8 T cell receptor beta chains below all came from one sample that was sequenced in a study. Tregs were sorted as CD4+CD25+CD127-/low cells. TCRdb fed the 5' RACE reads into MiXCR, producing one record per CDR3 protein. The table lists roughly 45,000 distinct CDR3 sequences, about a fifth of them singletons. The sample was Tregs sorted from a lymph node. These TCRs come from a female donor with breast cancer.

This clonotype showed up many times. This chain uses TRBV12-3 or TRBV12-4 with TRBJ2-3; D might be TRBD2 (6 bases). Trimming pared 8 bases from V and 4 bases from J, leaving 16 bases between. The CDR3 has 14 residues. The DNA for the CDR3 is TGTGCCAGCGGCCCAGGGACTGAAGCAGATACGCAGTATTTT. This encodes CASGPGTEADTQYF.

There are a few counts of this clonotype. The J gene is TRBJ2-4, the V gene TRBV6-5, with 9 bases identical to TRBD2. V dropped 0 bases and J dropped 7; count of bases not matched to a gene: 7. Germline CDR1 reads MNHEY; CDR2 reads SVGAGI. This CDR3 is 16 amino acids long. CDR3 sequence: CASSYSRVAGVNIQYF. CDR3 sequence (DNA): TGTGCCAGCAGTTACTCGAGAGTAGCGGGAGTGAACATTCAGTACTTC.

This clonotype was picked up one time. This sequence may be a read error, since a much larger clone differs from it by one base. The chain links TRBV4-1 to TRBJ1-5; a weak D match, TRBD1 (6 bases). Trimming took 5 bases from V and 7 from J, leaving 27 bases between them. CDR1 and CDR2 (germline): MGHRA, YSYEKL. This CDR3 is 18 amino acids long. The CDR3 here is CASSKVFPEWAGGQPQHF. The CDR3 nucleotides read TGCGCCAGCAGCAAAGTATTTCCAGAGTGGGCCGGGGGCCAGCCCCAGCATTTT.

The chain combines TRBV28 with TRBJ1-1; no reliable D call. CDR3 length: 14 amino acids. Trimming removed 2 bases at V and 3 bases at J, with 10 bases between. CDR1 MDHEN and CDR2 SYDVKM come from the germline V gene. This CDR3 reads CASSLRRADTEAFF. In DNA, the CDR3 is TGTGCCAGCAGTTTACGGCGGGCGGACACTGAAGCTTTCTTT. The variable domain in full, with the rest retrieved from reference TRBV28 and TRBJ1-1, is DVKVTQSSRYLVKRTGEKVFLECVQDMDHENMFWYRQDPGLGLRLIYFSYDVKMKEKGDIPEGYSVSREKKERFSLILESASTNQTSMYLCASSLRRADTEAFFGQGTRLTVV.

This chain connects TRBV20-1 to TRBJ2-7; 14 bases match TRBD2. The CDR3 has 14 residues. CDR1 and CDR2 from the germline V gene are DFQATT and SNEGSKA (reference sequence). With V trimmed by 8 bases and J by 7 bases, 10 bases remained unmatched. This chain's CDR3 is CSYSGTSGRGEQYF. The CDR3 DNA reads TGCAGTTACTCCGGGACTAGCGGGAGAGGAGAGCAGTACTTC.

V and J are TRBV5-1 and TRBJ1-1, with D unresolved. Trimming removed 5 bases from V and 2 bases from J, with 10 bases in between. CDR3 size: 13 residues. From germline, CDR1 is SGHRS and CDR2 YFSETQ. CDR3 protein: CASRPDINTEAFF. In nucleotides, the CDR3 is TGCGCCAGCAGGCCCGACATAAACACTGAAGCTTTCTTT.

This clonotype was seen at least ten times. The chain combines TRBV7-3 with TRBJ2-5; TRBD1 matches 11 bases. V lost 2 bases, J lost 3 bases, and 2 bases stayed unmatched. CDR3 length equals 15 residues. Germline V gene lookup returns CDR1 SGHTA and CDR2 FQGTGA. CDR3 in amino acids: CASSLQGQGEETQYF. The CDR3 DNA is TGTGCCAGCAGCTTACAGGGACAGGGGGAAGAGACCCAGTACTTC.

This clonotype has a count of ten or more. This chain links TRBV5-1 with TRBJ2-3; 12 nucleotides line up with TRBD2. The CDR3 consists of 16 residues. The germline gives CDR1 SGHRS, CDR2 YFSETQ. After removal of 4 bases from V and 6 bases from J, the junction contained 9 bases not matched to a gene. CDR3 bases: TGCGCCAGCAGCACCACCGGACTAGCGGGAACCGATACGCAGTATTTT. Translation gives CASSTTGLAGTDTQYF. The full variable domain, rest sourced from reference TRBV5-1 and TRBJ2-3, is KAGVTQTPRYLIKTRGQQVTLSCSPISGHRSVSWYQQTPGQGLQFLFEYFSETQRNKGNFPGRFSGRQFSNSRSEMNVSTLELGDSALYLCASSTTGLAGTDTQYFGPGTRLTVL.